The rows below give T cell receptor beta chains drawn from one sample of a study of T cells in Graves' hyperthyroidism and ophthalmopathy. TCRdb analysed the multiplex PCR reads with MiXCR anew, one entry per CDR3 protein. The sample lists around 560,000 distinct CDR3 sequences, about a sixth occurring once. The sample taken for sequencing was blood. These receptors all come from a young woman with Graves' hyperthyroidism. CDR3s include the opening cysteine and the closing phenylalanine or tryptophan. D genes are given only for firm matches. Size values are once, few and many counts, or a class for expanded clones, and some rows have none.

d_gene,j_gene,len,abundance,v_gene,CDR3nt,CDR3aa
NA,TRBJ2-5,14,NA,TRBV6-2/TRBV6-3,TGTGCCAGCGGGTTAAGACGGGCCCAAGAGACCCAGTACTTC,CASGLRRAQETQYF
TRBD2,TRBJ2-5,17,many,TRBV11-2,TGTGCCAGCAGCTCCAAGACTAGCGGGGGGAGGCAAGAGACCCAGTACTTC,CASSSKTSGGRQETQYF
NA,TRBJ1-6,15,NA,TRBV3-1,TGTGCCAGCTCACGGGAGGTACTTTCGAATTCACCCCTCCACTTT,CASSREVLSNSPLHF
NA,TRBJ2-2,15,few,TRBV11-1,TGTGCCAGCAGCTTCCCCCGGATGAGCACCGGGGAGCTGTTTTTT,CASSFPRMSTGELFF
NA,TRBJ2-7,12,NA,TRBV12-3/TRBV12-4,TGTGCCAGCAGCCGAAAGTCTTACGAGCAGTACTTC,CASSRKSYEQYF
TRBD1,TRBJ1-6,16,NA,TRBV6-1,TGTGTCAGCAGTGAGGAAGCCGGGACAGGGACCTCACCCCTCCACTTT,CVSSEEAGTGTSPLHF
TRBD1,TRBJ1-4,13,many,TRBV20-1,TGCAGCTTCCCGGGGACAGGGGACGAAAAACTGTTTTTT,CSFPGTGDEKLFF
NA,TRBJ2-2,16,NA,TRBV19,TGTGCCAGTAGTATAGCTGCGACAGCTTACACCGGGGAGCTGTTTTTT,CASSIAATAYTGELFF
TRBD1,TRBJ1-1,15,many,TRBV3-1,TGTGCCAGCAGCCCTATCCAGGGGGCTTGGACTGAAGCTTTCTTT,CASSPIQGAWTEAFF
TRBD1,TRBJ2-7,13,many,TRBV6-2/TRBV6-3,TGTGCCAGCAGTTACGACAGGGGCTACGAGCAGTACTTC,CASSYDRGYEQYF
NA,TRBJ1-6,14,many,TRBV30,TGTGCCTGGAGTACTACCAGGGACAATTCACCCCTCCACTTT,CAWSTTRDNSPLHF
NA,TRBJ2-7,15,few,TRBV18,TGTGCCAGCTCACCACCGGGCAGGGGGGCCTACGAGCAGTACTTC,CASSPPGRGAYEQYF
NA,TRBJ1-4,18,NA,TRBV6-6,TGTGCCAGCAGTTACTCGCAAATGGCAGGGTTCGGGCCGGAAAAACTGTTTTTT,CASSYSQMAGFGPEKLFF
NA,TRBJ1-1,13,NA,TRBV29-1,TGCAGTGTAACCTTACTTCTGAACACTGAAGCTTTCTTT,CSVTLLLNTEAFF
NA,TRBJ1-4,14,many,TRBV6-2/TRBV6-3,TGTGCCAGCACCCCGAGGGTAAAGGATGAAAAACTGTTTTTT,CASTPRVKDEKLFF
NA,TRBJ1-1,11,many,TRBV10-3,TGTGCCATCAGTGAACAAACTGAAGCTTTCTTT,CAISEQTEAFF
NA,TRBJ2-5,14,many,TRBV11-1,TGTGCCAGCAGCTTCCGGGGCCAACGAGAGACCCAGTACTTC,CASSFRGQRETQYF
NA,TRBJ2-7,15,NA,TRBV5-1,TGCGCCAGCAGCTCTTTACCGGGGGCCAGCTACGAGCAGTACTTC,CASSSLPGASYEQYF
NA,TRBJ2-6,16,few,TRBV13,TGTGCCAGCAGCTTAGGCTGGGGAACTGGGGCCAACGTCCTGACTTTC,CASSLGWGTGANVLTF
NA,TRBJ1-3,12,few,TRBV7-2,TGTGCCAGCAGCTACGGCGGGAACACCATATATTTT,CASSYGGNTIYF
NA,TRBJ1-6,14,NA,TRBV12-5,TGTGCTAGTGGTGGCGGGACTTTTAATTCACCCCTCCACTTT,CASGGGTFNSPLHF
TRBD1,TRBJ2-1,14,NA,TRBV19,TGTGCCAGTAGTACAGGGGGACAACTCAATGAGCAGTTCTTC,CASSTGGQLNEQFF
NA,TRBJ1-1,14,many,TRBV28,TGTGCCAGCACCGTGGTCAGGGGTGGCACTGAAGCTTTCTTT,CASTVVRGGTEAFF
NA,TRBJ2-7,13,NA,TRBV27,TGTGCCAGCGCCCCGAGACACAACTACGAGCAGTACTTC,CASAPRHNYEQYF
TRBD2,TRBJ2-7,12,many,TRBV7-9,TGTGCCAGCAGGGGAGGGGCCCACGAGCAGTACTTC,CASRGGAHEQYF
NA,TRBJ2-7,14,few,TRBV6-1,TGTGCCAGCAGTTCAGGGGCAAGGGGGTACGAGCAGTACTTC,CASSSGARGYEQYF
NA,TRBJ2-5,14,few,TRBV20-1,TGCAGTGCTAGAGATCTGGGGCGGCAAGAGACCCAGTACTTC,CSARDLGRQETQYF
TRBD1,TRBJ1-2,17,many,TRBV7-2,TGTGCCAGCAGGCTCGACTCGGGACAGGGGACGGGCTATGGCTACACCTTC,CASRLDSGQGTGYGYTF
NA,TRBJ2-3,14,NA,TRBV18,TGTGCCAGCTCACCTTACTCTAGCACAGATACGCAGTATTTT,CASSPYSSTDTQYF
NA,TRBJ1-2,14,many,TRBV11-3,TGTGCCAGCAGCTCCACTGGGGGCGGCTATGGCTACACCTTC,CASSSTGGGYGYTF
TRBD2,TRBJ2-7,12,many,TRBV20-1,TGCAGTTCGCGGGAGGGCTCCTACGAGCAGTACTTC,CSSREGSYEQYF
NA,TRBJ2-7,14,many,TRBV7-2,TGTGCCAGCAGGACTGAAGTCCTAGCTGGGGAGCAGTACTTC,CASRTEVLAGEQYF
TRBD2,TRBJ2-4,19,many,TRBV7-2,TGTGCCAGCAGCCCCCGGACTAGCGGGGGGGTGGGGGCCAAAAACATTCAGTACTTC,CASSPRTSGGVGAKNIQYF
NA,TRBJ2-1,16,few,TRBV30,TGTGCCTGGAGTGTACTGGGCCTGAGCTCCTACAATGAGCAGTTCTTC,CAWSVLGLSSYNEQFF
NA,TRBJ2-3,18,many,TRBV9,TGTGCCAGCAGGGGGGGAGATGGCAGCGAGGAGTTCACAGATACGCAGTATTTT,CASRGGDGSEEFTDTQYF
TRBD1,TRBJ1-2,17,once,TRBV5-6,TGTGCCAGCAGCTTGGCCTCAGGGGGAGGGTCCTACTATGGCTACACCTTC,CASSLASGGGSYYGYTF
NA,TRBJ2-3,13,many,TRBV6-1,TGTGCCATCACCCCGGAAGACACAGATACGCAGTATTTT,CAITPEDTDTQYF
NA,TRBJ1-2,16,many,TRBV7-9,TGTGCCAGCAGCTTTCCGTTAGCGCTACCTCCCCATGGCTACACCTTC,CASSFPLALPPHGYTF
NA,TRBJ2-2,17,many,TRBV3-1,TGTGCCAGCAGCCATCCCTGGTCCAGGTCGGGAGCCGGGGAGCTGTTTTTT,CASSHPWSRSGAGELFF
NA,TRBJ2-7,13,many,TRBV2,TGTGCCAGCAGTCCGACGGCGGTCTACGAGCAGTACTTC,CASSPTAVYEQYF
NA,TRBJ1-1,15,few,TRBV4-3,TGCGCCAGCAGCCAATTCACAGGGTTGAACACTGAAGCTTTCTTT,CASSQFTGLNTEAFF
TRBD1,TRBJ2-7,12,few,TRBV29-1,TGCAGCGCTCGACAGGGGGCTCACGAGCAGTACTTC,CSARQGAHEQYF
NA,TRBJ1-2,14,few,TRBV4-3,TGCGCCAGCAGCCAAGTTTACAGGAGGCGCGGCTACACCTTC,CASSQVYRRRGYTF
NA,TRBJ2-3,16,many,TRBV6-5,TGTGCCAGCAGTTACTCGATGTCGGTGAGCACAGATACGCAGTATTTT,CASSYSMSVSTDTQYF
TRBD2,TRBJ2-7,15,NA,TRBV27,TGTGCCAGCAGTTTAAAACTAGCGGGAGTGGGCGAGCAGTACTTC,CASSLKLAGVGEQYF
NA,TRBJ1-5,14,NA,TRBV10-3,TGTGCCATCAGTGATGGAGGGATTAATCAGCCCCAGCATTTT,CAISDGGINQPQHF
TRBD2,TRBJ2-3,16,NA,TRBV10-3,TGTGCCACCGCGGGTATGGCTAGCGGAGGTTCAGATACGCAGTATTTT,CATAGMASGGSDTQYF
NA,TRBJ2-7,13,many,TRBV27,TGTGCCAGCAGTCTGAGGGGATTTCACGAGCAGTACTTC,CASSLRGFHEQYF
NA,TRBJ1-5,15,many,TRBV9,TGTGCCAGCAGCGTCGCGGGGGCTAGCAATCAGCCCCAGCATTTT,CASSVAGASNQPQHF
NA,TRBJ2-4,13,many,TRBV12-3/TRBV12-4,TGTGCCAGCAGTTGGGACGGCAAAAACATTCAGTACTTC,CASSWDGKNIQYF
TRBD1,TRBJ1-1,14,few,TRBV27,TGTGCCAGCAGGCCCAGGGGGGCGGGGCGTGAAGCTTTCTTT,CASRPRGAGREAFF